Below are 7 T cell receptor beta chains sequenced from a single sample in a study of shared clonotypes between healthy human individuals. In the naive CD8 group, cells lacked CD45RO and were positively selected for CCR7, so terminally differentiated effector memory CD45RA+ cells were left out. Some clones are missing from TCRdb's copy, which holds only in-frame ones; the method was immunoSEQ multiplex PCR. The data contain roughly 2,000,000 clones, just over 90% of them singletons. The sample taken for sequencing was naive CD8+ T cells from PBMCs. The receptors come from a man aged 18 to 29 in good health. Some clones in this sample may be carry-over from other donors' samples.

CDR3 DNA sequence: TGTGCCAGCTGGGGGACAGAACAAGAGACCCAGTACTTC. Its translation: CASWGTEQETQYF. The chain recombines TRBV19 with TRBJ2-5; the match to TRBD1 covers 7 bases. V was pared by 9 bases and J by 2 bases, with 6 bases of the junction left unmatched. The germline V gene has CDR1 LNHDA and CDR2 SQIVND (reference sequence). The length of the CDR3 is 13 residues. Variable domain in full (rest from reference TRBV19 and TRBJ2-5): DGGITQSPKYLFRKEGQNVTLSCEQNLNHDAMYWYRQDPGQGLRLIYYSQIVNDFQKGDIAEGYSVSREKKESFPLTVTSAQKNPTAFYLCASWGTEQETQYFGPGTRLLVL.

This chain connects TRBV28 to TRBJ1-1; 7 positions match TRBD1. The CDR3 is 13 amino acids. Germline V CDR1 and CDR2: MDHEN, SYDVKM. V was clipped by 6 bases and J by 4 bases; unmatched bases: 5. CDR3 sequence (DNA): TGTGCCAGCAGCCACCACAGGGGCACTGAAGCTTTCTTT. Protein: CASSHHRGTEAFF.

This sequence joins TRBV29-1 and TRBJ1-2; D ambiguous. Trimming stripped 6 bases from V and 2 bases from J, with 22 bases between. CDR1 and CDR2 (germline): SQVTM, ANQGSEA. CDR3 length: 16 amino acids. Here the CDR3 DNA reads TGCAGCGTCGAAAGCCTTCACCCTCACTCAAACTATGGCTACACCTTC. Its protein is CSVESLHPHSNYGYTF.

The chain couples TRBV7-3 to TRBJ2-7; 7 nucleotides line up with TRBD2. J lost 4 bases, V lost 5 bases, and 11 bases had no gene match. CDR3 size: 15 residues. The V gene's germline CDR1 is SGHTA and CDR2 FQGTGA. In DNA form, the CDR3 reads TGTGCCAGCAGCCAGTTTGCGGGAGCTGCGTACGAGCAGTACTTC. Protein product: CASSQFAGAAYEQYF.

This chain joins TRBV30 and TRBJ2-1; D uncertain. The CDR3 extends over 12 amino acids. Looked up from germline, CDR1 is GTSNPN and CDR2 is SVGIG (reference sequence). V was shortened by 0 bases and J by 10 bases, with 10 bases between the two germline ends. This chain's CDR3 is CAWSVSRLEQFF. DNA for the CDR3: TGTGCCTGGAGTGTATCTCGGCTAGAGCAGTTCTTC. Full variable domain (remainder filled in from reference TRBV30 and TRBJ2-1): SQTIHQWPATLVQPVGSPLSLECTVEGTSNPNLYWYRQAAGRGLQLLFYSVGIGQISSEVPQNLSASRPQDRQFILSSKKLLLSDSGFYLCAWSVSRLEQFFGPGTRLTVL.

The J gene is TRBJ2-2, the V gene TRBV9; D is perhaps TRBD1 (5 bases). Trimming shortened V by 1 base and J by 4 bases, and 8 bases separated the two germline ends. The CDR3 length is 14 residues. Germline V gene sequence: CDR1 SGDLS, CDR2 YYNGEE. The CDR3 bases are TGTGCCAGCAGCGTAAAGGGGTTCACCGGGGAGCTGTTTTTT. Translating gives CASSVKGFTGELFF.

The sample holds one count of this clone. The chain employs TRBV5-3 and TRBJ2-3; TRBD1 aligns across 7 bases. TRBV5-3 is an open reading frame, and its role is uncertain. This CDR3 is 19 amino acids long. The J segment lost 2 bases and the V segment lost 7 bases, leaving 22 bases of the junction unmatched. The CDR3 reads CARSTPGLPRTGYTDTQYF. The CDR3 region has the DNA TGTGCCAGATCGACCCCCGGACTGCCCAGGACAGGATACACAGATACGCAGTATTTT.